A single sample is the source of the 20 T cell receptor beta chains below, sequenced in a study of blood T cell repertoires in COVID-19. Method: immunoSEQ multiplex PCR; TCRdb's copy keeps in-frame clones and lacks some. Here the sample spans around 100,000 clones, approximately 91% being singletons. Material for sequencing was peripheral blood. The receptors here all came from a middle-aged man with active COVID-19.

Only one count was recorded for this clone. This chain uses TRBV24-1 with TRBJ2-7; weak D call: TRBD1 (6 bases). Trimming pared 9 bases from V and 2 bases from J, leaving 22 bases between. The CDR3 totals 16 residues. Germline CDR1 KGHDR, CDR2 SFDVKD. The CDR3 DNA reads as TGTGCCACCCCCGACAGGTTGAGACAACCCACCTACGAGCAGTACGTC. Protein product: CATPDRLRQPTYEQYV.

This clone was detected only a few times. The chain couples TRBV7-9 to TRBJ2-3; perhaps TRBD2 as D (5 bases). The V and J ends lost 7 bases and 2 bases respectively, with 13 bases between them. The CDR3 length is 14 residues. In germline, CDR1 is SEHNR, CDR2 FQNEAQ (reference sequence). The CDR3 coding sequence is TGTGCCAGCACGGGTTCGGGATCCACAGATACGCAGTATTTT. Its translation: CASTGSGSTDTQYF.

The chain is built from TRBV6-5 and TRBJ1-1, with D unresolved. Trimming stripped 5 bases from V and 3 bases from J, with 10 bases between. In germline, CDR1 is MNHEY, CDR2 SVGAGI. The CDR3 extends over 13 amino acids. DNA for the CDR3: TGTGCCAGCAGTATAAACGCGTACACTGAAGCTTTCTTT. As protein: CASSINAYTEAFF.

This chain uses TRBV18 with TRBJ1-1, with 7 nucleotides matching TRBD1. The CDR3 extends over 16 amino acids. The V gene end was trimmed by 0 bases and the J gene end by 1 base; junction bases not matched to a gene: 5. Germline-derived CDR1 and CDR2 are KGHSH and LQKENI. CDR3 sequence reads: CASSPPAGGQNTEAFF. As DNA, the CDR3 is TGTGCCAGCTCACCACCGGCAGGGGGGCAGAACACTGAAGCTTTCTTT.

The gene calls are TRBV19 and TRBJ1-5; D possibly corresponds to TRBD1 (5 bases). The CDR3 length is 14 residues. The germline V and J ends were trimmed by 5 bases and 2 bases, with 10 bases remaining between them. Germline CDR1 LNHDA, CDR2 SQIVND (reference sequence). As DNA, the CDR3 is TGTGCCAGTAGTCCCAGGGTGGGCAATCAGCCCCAGCATTTT. This encodes CASSPRVGNQPQHF.

The rearrangement uses TRBV29-1 and TRBJ2-1; 9 nucleotides align to TRBD2. V lost 6 bases, J lost 6 bases, and 18 bases stayed unmatched. This CDR3 is 17 amino acids long. The V gene's germline CDR1 is SQVTM and CDR2 ANQGSEA. The CDR3 here is CSVPKTGGSGRFNEQFF. CDR3 DNA: TGCAGCGTCCCGAAGACGGGTGGTAGCGGGAGATTCAATGAGCAGTTCTTC.

V gene TRBV27 combines with J gene TRBJ2-1, with D perhaps TRBD1 (6 bases). The CDR3 is 15 amino acids. V was shortened by 3 bases and J by 2 bases, with 11 bases between the two germline ends. Germline CDR1 reads MNHEY; CDR2 reads SMNVEV (reference sequence). CDR3 sequence: CASSFDRLPYNEQFF. CDR3 sequence (DNA): TGTGCCAGCAGTTTCGACAGGCTCCCCTACAATGAGCAGTTCTTC.

The V call is TRBV19, the J call TRBJ2-3, with 8 bases that match TRBD1. The germline V gene has CDR1 LNHDA and CDR2 SQIVND (reference sequence). J lost 2 bases, V lost 0 bases, and 4 bases had no gene match. This CDR3 comprises 16 residues. The CDR3 spells CASSIEAGGLTDTQYF. DNA for the CDR3: TGTGCCAGTAGTATAGAGGCAGGGGGCCTCACAGATACGCAGTATTTT.

The rearrangement uses TRBV5-1 and TRBJ2-1; 7 positions match TRBD2. V lost 4 bases to trimming and J lost 0 bases; unmatched junction nucleotides: 4. The CDR3 has 15 amino acids. Germline values: CDR1 SGHRS, CDR2 YFSETQ. This CDR3 reads CASSASGTSYNEQFF. CDR3 DNA sequence: TGCGCCAGCAGCGCCAGCGGGACCTCCTACAATGAGCAGTTCTTC. The whole variable domain, filled in from reference TRBV5-1 and TRBJ2-1, reads KAGVTQTPRYLIKTRGQQVTLSCSPISGHRSVSWYQQTPGQGLQFLFEYFSETQRNKGNFPGRFSGRQFSNSRSEMNVSTLELGDSALYLCASSASGTSYNEQFFGPGTRLTVL.

The V call is TRBV5-1, the J call TRBJ1-3; D not resolved. V lost 4 bases and J 2 bases, leaving 13 bases between the germline ends. Germline V gene lookup returns CDR1 SGHRS and CDR2 YFSETQ. The CDR3 is 15 amino acids. CDR3 residues: CASSKRYEAGNTIYF. CDR3 in DNA: TGCGCCAGCAGCAAGAGATACGAGGCTGGAAACACCATATATTTT.

V usage is TRBV7-8 and J usage is TRBJ1-1, with 7 bases matching TRBD1. CDR1 SGHVS and CDR2 FQNEAQ come from the germline V gene. V gave up 1 base and J gave up 6 bases; unmatched junction bases: 5. The CDR3 totals 14 residues. DNA of the CDR3: TGTGCCAGCAGCTTAGGGGCAGGGGGTTCTGAAGCTTTCTTT. Its translation is CASSLGAGGSEAFF.

This chain joins TRBV5-1 and TRBJ2-1; 13 positions agree with TRBD2. This CDR3 spans 16 amino acids. The V gene's germline CDR1 is SGHRS and CDR2 YFSETQ. V gave up 7 bases and J gave up 2 bases; unmatched junction bases: 6. As DNA, the CDR3 is TGCGCCAGCGGCACTAGCGGGAGGGATACCTACAATGAGCAGTTCTTC. Translated, it gives CASGTSGRDTYNEQFF.

This sequence joins TRBV2 and TRBJ1-2, with 10 bases matching TRBD1. The germline V gene has CDR1 SNHLY and CDR2 FYNNEI. The V and J ends lost 4 bases and 2 bases, in that order; junction bases with no gene match: 1. The CDR3 is made up of 14 amino acids. DNA for the CDR3: TGTGCCAGCAGTGTGGGACAGGGGAACTATGGCTACACCTTC. Translated: CASSVGQGNYGYTF.

This clone occurred once. V usage is TRBV5-1 and J usage is TRBJ1-5; D perhaps matches TRBD1 (5 bases). CDR3 length: 15 amino acids. V was pared by 0 bases and J by 5 bases, with 12 bases between. Germline V gene sequence: CDR1 SGHRS, CDR2 YFSETQ. CDR3 loop: CASSLGGDSHQPQHF. CDR3 DNA sequence: TGCGCCAGCAGCTTGGGAGGTGACAGTCATCAGCCCCAGCATTTT.

This clone was counted a single time. The V call is TRBV3-1 (or the pseudogene TRBV3-2), the J call TRBJ2-1; 9 bases fit TRBD1. Per the germline V gene, CDR1 is LGHDT and CDR2 is YNNKEL (reference sequence). This CDR3 is built from 13 residues. Germline trimming cut 3 bases from V and 9 bases from J; bases unmatched to any gene: 3. The CDR3, as DNA: TGTGCCAGCAGCCAGGGACAGGGCATTGAGCAGTTCTTC. It translates to CASSQGQGIEQFF.

The sample holds one count of this clone. The J gene is TRBJ1-2, the V gene TRBV2, with 7 bases that match TRBD1. From germline, CDR1 is SNHLY and CDR2 FYNNEI. J gave up 1 base and V 6 bases, and 11 bases lay outside the gene matches. This CDR3 is built from 16 residues. This CDR3 is CASRRDRDLINYGYTF. The CDR3 nucleotides read TGTGCCAGCAGGAGAGACAGGGACCTTATTAACTATGGCTACACCTTC.

This chain uses TRBV28 with TRBJ1-2; 10 bases match TRBD1. With V trimmed by 6 bases and J by 7 bases, 5 bases remained unmatched. The CDR3 has 13 residues. Per the germline V gene, CDR1 is MDHEN and CDR2 is SYDVKM. This CDR3 is CASSQTGGGGYTF. CDR3 nucleotide sequence: TGTGCCAGCAGCCAGACAGGGGGCGGTGGCTACACCTTC.

The rearrangement links TRBV5-1 to TRBJ2-1, with D possibly matching TRBD2 (6 bases). V shed 0 bases and J shed 9 bases, with 19 bases lying between them. Germline CDR1 reads SGHRS; CDR2 reads YFSETQ. CDR3 length: 16 amino acids. The CDR3 nucleotides read TGCGCCAGCAGCTTGGCCCCACTAGCTCCTGAAGGTGAGCAGTTCTTC. It specifies CASSLAPLAPEGEQFF.

J is TRBJ2-5 and V is TRBV5-6, with D perhaps matching TRBD1 (6 bases). The V gene's germline CDR1 is SGHDT and CDR2 YYEEEE. The length of the CDR3 is 15 residues. Trimming stripped 6 bases from V and 6 bases from J, with 21 bases between. The CDR3 bases are TGTGCCAGCACCTTTGGTGGTCTGGGACACCAGACCCAGTACTTC. It is translated as CASTFGGLGHQTQYF.

This chain uses TRBV5-1 with TRBJ2-5, with 16 bases identical to TRBD2. J was trimmed by 5 bases and V by 4 bases; bases with no gene match: 8. CDR3 length equals 17 residues. Germline V gene lookup returns CDR1 SGHRS and CDR2 YFSETQ. The CDR3 nucleotides are TGCGCCAGCAGCACCGGGACTAGCGGGGGGGCCCCCGAGACCCAGTACTTC. It codes for CASSTGTSGGAPETQYF. Together with reference TRBV5-1 and TRBJ2-5, the CDR3 gives the full variable domain: KAGVTQTPRYLIKTRGQQVTLSCSPISGHRSVSWYQQTPGQGLQFLFEYFSETQRNKGNFPGRFSGRQFSNSRSEMNVSTLELGDSALYLCASSTGTSGGAPETQYFGPGTRLLVL.